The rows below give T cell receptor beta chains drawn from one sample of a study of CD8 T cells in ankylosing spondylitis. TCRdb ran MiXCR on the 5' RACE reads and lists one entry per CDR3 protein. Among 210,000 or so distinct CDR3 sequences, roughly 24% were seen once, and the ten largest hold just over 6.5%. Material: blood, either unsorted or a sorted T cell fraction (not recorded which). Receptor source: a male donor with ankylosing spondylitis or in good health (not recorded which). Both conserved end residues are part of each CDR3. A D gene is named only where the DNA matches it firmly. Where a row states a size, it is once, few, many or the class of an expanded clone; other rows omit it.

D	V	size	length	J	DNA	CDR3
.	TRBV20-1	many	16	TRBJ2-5	TGCAGTGCTAGAGATGGTGTGGCTATCCTGGGCCGGACCCAGTACTTC	CSARDGVAILGRTQYF
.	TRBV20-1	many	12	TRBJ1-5	TGCAGTGCCATGGACGGCGATCAGCCCCAGCATTTT	CSAMDGDQPQHF
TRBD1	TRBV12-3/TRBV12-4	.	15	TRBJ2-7	TGTGCCAGCAGTCCGGAAGGACAGGGGGCAGGTGAGCAGTACTTC	CASSPEGQGAGEQYF
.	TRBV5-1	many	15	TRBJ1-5	TGCGCCAGCAGCTTGGAACCGCTTGGGGATCAGCCCCAGCATTTT	CASSLEPLGDQPQHF
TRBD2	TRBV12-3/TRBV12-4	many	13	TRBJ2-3	TGTGCCAGCAGTTTTGGGACTAGCGGGAGGGCTAATTTT	CASSFGTSGRANF
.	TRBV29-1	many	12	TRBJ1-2	TGCAGCGTGGATCGGGTGGGCTATGGCTACACCTTC	CSVDRVGYGYTF
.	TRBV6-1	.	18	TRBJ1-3	TGTGCCAGCAGCCCCCCTCCCTTGGGGGGAGGGTACGCAAACACCATATATTTT	CASSPPPLGGGYANTIYF
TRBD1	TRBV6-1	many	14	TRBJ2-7	TGTGCCAGCAGCCCGGTCGACAGGGTAATCGAGCAGTACTTC	CASSPVDRVIEQYF
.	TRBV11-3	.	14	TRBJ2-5	TGTGCCAGCAGCCAGGGAAAAGAGGGAGAGACCCAGTACTTC	CASSQGKEGETQYF
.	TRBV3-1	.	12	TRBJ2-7	TGTGCCAGCGCGGCTTCTTCCTACGAGCAGTACTTC	CASAASSYEQYF
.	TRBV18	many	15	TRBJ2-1	TGTGCCAGCTCACCACGACCGGCAGGGGTGAATGAGCAGTTCTTC	CASSPRPAGVNEQFF
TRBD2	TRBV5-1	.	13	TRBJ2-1	TGCGCCAGCAGCAGGACTAGCTGGAATGAGCAGTTCTTC	CASSRTSWNEQFF
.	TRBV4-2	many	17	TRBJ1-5	TGTGCCAGCAGCCGAGGATCGGGGGGAGGTTCGAATCAGCCCCAGCATTTT	CASSRGSGGGSNQPQHF
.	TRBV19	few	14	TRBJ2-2	TGTGCCAGTAGACTAGTACCGAACACCGGGGAGCTGTTTTTT	CASRLVPNTGELFF
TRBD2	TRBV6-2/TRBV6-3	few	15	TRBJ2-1	TGTGCCAGCAGTAGTCATAGCGGGAGCAGCAATGAGCAGTTCTTC	CASSSHSGSSNEQFF
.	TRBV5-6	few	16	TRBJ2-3	TGTGCCAGCAGCTCCTCTCTGAGCAGGAGCACAGATACGCAGTATTTT	CASSSSLSRSTDTQYF
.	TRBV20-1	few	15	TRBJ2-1	TGCAGTGCCCGCCGGGACTGGGCCTCCTACAATGAGCAGTTCTTC	CSARRDWASYNEQFF
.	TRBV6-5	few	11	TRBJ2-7	TGTGCCAGCAGTACGGACACCGGAGAGTACTTC	CASSTDTGEYF
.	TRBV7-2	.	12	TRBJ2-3	TGTGCCAGCAGCTACTATTCAGATACGCAGTATTTT	CASSYYSDTQYF
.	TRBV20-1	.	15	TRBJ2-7	TGCAGTGCTGAGAGGGCAGGCTTGAGCTCCTACGAGCAGTACTTC	CSAERAGLSSYEQYF
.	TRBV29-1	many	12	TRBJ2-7	TGCAGCGTTGCCAGGGGCCTGGGCGAGCAGTACTTC	CSVARGLGEQYF
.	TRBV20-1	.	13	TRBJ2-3	TGCAGTGTTAGGACTACTCCCACAGATACGCAGTATTTT	CSVRTTPTDTQYF
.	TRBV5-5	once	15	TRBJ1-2	TGTGCCAGCAGAGCGGGGGGGACAACGGACTATGGCTACACCTTC	CASRAGGTTDYGYTF
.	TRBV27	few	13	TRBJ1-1	TGTGCCAGCAGTGGCGGCATGAACACTGAAGCTTTCTTT	CASSGGMNTEAFF
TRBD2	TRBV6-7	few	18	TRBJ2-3	TGTGCCAGCAACGAGACGGGACTAGCGGGAAACAGCACAGATACGCAGTATTTT	CASNETGLAGNSTDTQYF
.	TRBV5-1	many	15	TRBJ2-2	TGCGCCAGCAGCTTCCAAGCGATGAACACCGGGGAGCTGTTTTTT	CASSFQAMNTGELFF
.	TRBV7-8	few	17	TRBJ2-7	TGTGCCAGCAGCTTAGGGGGCGGCCACACGTCAACCTACGAGCAGTACTTC	CASSLGGGHTSTYEQYF
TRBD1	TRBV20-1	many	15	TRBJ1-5	TGCAGTGCCCAAGGACAGGGGTACGGCAATCAGCCCCAGCATTTT	CSAQGQGYGNQPQHF
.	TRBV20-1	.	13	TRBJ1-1	TGCAGTGCTAGCAGGGTTTCGAGCACTGAAGCTTTCTTT	CSASRVSSTEAFF
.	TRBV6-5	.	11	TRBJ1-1	TGTGCCAGCAGAAAACAGTATGAAGCTTTCTTT	CASRKQYEAFF
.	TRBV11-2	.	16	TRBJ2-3	TGTGCCAGCAGCTTAGTAATCGGGAGTGCGGTGGATACGCAGTATTTT	CASSLVIGSAVDTQYF